A single sample is the source of the 21 T cell receptor beta chains below, sequenced in a study of T cell responses to AZD1222 COVID-19 vaccine. Produced via immunoSEQ multiplex PCR; TCRdb's table is partial and in-frame only. The table records 110,000 to 150,000 clones, about 90% of them present only once. The sample here was peripheral blood, taken 28 days after the second AZD1222 dose. These receptor sequences come from an adult who received the AZD1222 COVID-19 vaccine.

This clone was observed a few times. This chain uses TRBV27 with TRBJ1-6; TRBD1 matches 9 bases. CDR3 size: 15 residues. Germline V gives CDR1 MNHEY, CDR2 SMNVEV (reference sequence). V shed 3 bases and J 11 bases; nucleotides not matched to a gene: 8. The CDR3 sequence is CASSFSGTGLPPLHF. CDR3 in DNA: TGTGCCAGCAGTTTCTCCGGGACAGGGCTACCACCCCTCCACTTT.

The chain recombines TRBV19 with TRBJ1-1; D is unclear. V gave up 3 bases and J gave up 7 bases, with 12 bases separating them. Germline loops: CDR1 LNHDA, CDR2 SQIVND (reference sequence). The length of the CDR3 is 13 residues. The CDR3 DNA is TGTGCCAGTAGTATCGGCGGGAGGATTGAAGCTTTCTTT. Protein: CASSIGGRIEAFF.

The V gene is TRBV28, the J gene TRBJ1-5; maybe TRBD1 (6 bases). V was pared by 1 base and J by 7 bases, with 17 bases between. The CDR3 covers 16 residues. Germline lookup yields CDR1 MDHEN and CDR2 SYDVKM. This CDR3 is CASSLLGRGLVQPQHF. CDR3 nucleotide sequence: TGTGCCAGCAGTTTATTGGGTAGGGGGTTAGTACAGCCCCAGCATTTT.

The V gene is TRBV7-2, the J gene TRBJ2-6; D remains unclear. CDR1 is SGHTA, CDR2 FQGNSA, per germline. The CDR3 covers 15 residues. Trimming cost V 1 base and J 3 bases, with 7 bases left between them. This CDR3 is CASSLEGFGANVLTF. In DNA, the CDR3 is TGTGCCAGCAGCTTAGAGGGATTTGGGGCCAACGTCCTGACTTTC.

The chain combines TRBV12-3 or TRBV12-4 with TRBJ2-1; a weak D match, TRBD2 (6 bases). The V end was cut by 7 bases, the J end by 6 bases, with 10 bases between. This CDR3 region has 12 residues. CDR3 nucleotide sequence: TGTGCCAGCAATCCTAGCGTCAATGAGCAGTTCTTC. The encoded protein is CASNPSVNEQFF.

V gene TRBV9 combines with J gene TRBJ2-7; D is ambiguous. The CDR3 loop spans 15 amino acids. Germline V gene data show CDR1 as SGDLS and CDR2 as YYNGEE. Deletions cut 1 base from V and 4 bases from J, with 15 bases between. The DNA for the CDR3 is TGTGCCAGCAGCGTATCTCCGGGCCAGACGTACGAGCAGTACTTC. Its protein product is CASSVSPGQTYEQYF.

The V and J genes are TRBV9 and TRBJ2-7; D might be TRBD2 (6 bases). Trimming left V 4 bases short and J 4 bases short, with 15 bases between. The CDR3 spans 14 residues. Germline values: CDR1 SGDLS, CDR2 YYNGEE. In nucleotides, the CDR3 is TGTGCCAGCAGCCCAGTAGTGGGAGGATACGAGCAGTACTTC. Its protein product is CASSPVVGGYEQYF. The full variable domain, in which reference TRBV9 and TRBJ2-7 provide the parts outside the CDR3, is DSGVTQTPKHLITATGQRVTLRCSPRSGDLSVYWYQQSLDQGLQFLIQYYNGEERAKGNILERFSAQQFPDLHSELNLSSLELGDSALYFCASSPVVGGYEQYFGPGTRLTVT.

This clone has more than one count but fewer than ten. V gene TRBV7-9 combines with J gene TRBJ2-3; 14 bases align to TRBD2. The germline CDR1 and CDR2 sequences are SEHNR and FQNEAQ (reference sequence). The CDR3 is made up of 19 amino acids. Trimming at V came to 5 bases and at J to 3 bases, leaving 13 bases not matched to a gene. The CDR3 coding sequence is TGTGCCAGCAGCCCTCGCCGACTAGCGGGAGGGACGGGGACAGATACGCAGTATTTT. As protein: CASSPRRLAGGTGTDTQYF.

CDR3 sequence reads: CASSYLNYNEQFF. The CDR3 DNA follows: TGTGCCAGCAGCTACCTAAATTACAATGAGCAGTTCTTC. V is TRBV11-2 and J is TRBJ2-1; D not resolved. Trimming removed 4 bases from V and 4 bases from J, with 8 bases in between. CDR1 and CDR2 from the germline V gene are SGHAT and FQNNGV. CDR3 length: 13 amino acids.

V and J are TRBV5-4 and TRBJ2-6; maybe TRBD1 (6 bases). From germline, CDR1 is SGHNT and CDR2 YYREEE (reference sequence). Trimming took 2 bases from V and 4 from J, leaving 10 bases between them. This CDR3 comprises 15 residues. CDR3 loop: CASSLQGNGANVLTF. The CDR3 DNA reads as TGTGCCAGCAGCTTACAGGGAAACGGGGCCAACGTCCTGACTTTC.

V is TRBV6-5 and J is TRBJ2-7, with D perhaps assigned TRBD1 or TRBD2 (5 bases each). The germline gives CDR1 MNHEY, CDR2 SVGAGI. The CDR3 contains 14 residues. The V end was cut by 2 bases, the J end by 6 bases, with 14 bases between. The CDR3 DNA sequence: TGTGCCAGCAGTTACACCCCGGGACGAGGCGAGCAGTACTTC. It codes for CASSYTPGRGEQYF.

The CDR3 DNA reads as TGTGCCAGCAGTTCCTCCAGGGCCTATGGCTACACCTTC. Translation: CASSSSRAYGYTF. The chain links TRBV6-5 to TRBJ1-2; D might be TRBD1 (5 bases). The length of the CDR3 is 13 residues. Trimming stripped 4 bases from V and 4 bases from J, with 10 bases between. CDR1 MNHEY and CDR2 SVGAGI come from the germline V gene.

This chain uses TRBV2 with TRBJ1-2; D remains ambiguous. With 5 bases removed from V and 2 bases from J, the gap between germline ends came to 9 bases. Per the germline V gene, CDR1 is SNHLY and CDR2 is FYNNEI. This CDR3 spans 13 amino acids. CDR3 sequence: CASSPRQNYGYTF. The CDR3 DNA follows: TGTGCCAGCAGTCCTAGACAAAACTATGGCTACACCTTC.

The chain combines TRBV27 with TRBJ2-7; 9 bases are a match to TRBD1. V dropped 4 bases and J dropped 7; count of bases not matched to a gene: 8. The germline V gene has CDR1 MNHEY and CDR2 SMNVEV (reference sequence). The length of the CDR3 is 14 residues. The CDR3 bases are TGTGCCAGCAGTTGGACAGGGGAACGGAAAGAGCAGTACTTC. Encoded protein: CASSWTGERKEQYF.

The chain links TRBV7-3 to TRBJ2-5; D uncertain. Trimming stripped 2 bases from V and 2 bases from J, with 6 bases between. The CDR3 extends over 13 amino acids. Germline CDR1 SGHTA, CDR2 FQGTGA. The CDR3 region is CASSLVQQETQYF. Here the CDR3 DNA reads TGTGCCAGCAGCTTAGTGCAGCAAGAGACCCAGTACTTC.

The J gene is TRBJ1-6, the V gene TRBV7-3, with 8 bases that match TRBD1. The CDR3 has 13 residues. Losses at the gene ends were 4 bases for V and 8 bases for J; bases not matched to a gene: 1. Germline-derived CDR1 and CDR2 are SGHTA and FQGTGA. The CDR3 DNA is TGTGCCAGCAGCTCGGACAGGGATTCACCCCTCCACTTT. It is translated as CASSSDRDSPLHF. The full variable domain, its missing parts supplied by reference TRBV7-3 and TRBJ1-6, is GAGVSQTPSNKVTEKGKYVELRCDPISGHTALYWYRQSLGQGPEFLIYFQGTGAADDSGLPNDRFFAVRPEGSVSTLKIQRTERGDSAVYLCASSSDRDSPLHFGNGTRLTVT.

V and J are TRBV21-1 and TRBJ1-4. TRBV21-1 is a pseudogene segment. This CDR3 region has 15 residues. CDR3 protein: CASSKGGGHNEKLFF. In DNA form, the CDR3 reads TGTGCCAGCAGCAAAGGGGGGGGCCATAATGAAAAACTGTTTTTT.

The chain joins TRBV3-1 (or the pseudogene TRBV3-2) to TRBJ1-1; D is unresolved. This CDR3 spans 13 amino acids. V lost 3 bases and J lost 4, with 9 bases in between. CDR1 LGHDT and CDR2 YNNKEL come from the germline V gene (reference sequence). The CDR3 protein is CASSHDSATEAFF. The CDR3 DNA reads as TGTGCCAGCAGCCATGACTCGGCCACTGAAGCTTTCTTT.

The chain joins TRBV28 to TRBJ1-5; D is possibly TRBD1 (6 bases). The CDR3 is 13 amino acids. The V and J ends lost 5 bases and 5 bases respectively, with 10 bases between them. Germline assignment: CDR1 MDHEN and CDR2 SYDVKM. In nucleotides, the CDR3 is TGTGCCAGCAGTAGAAACAGGGATCAGCCCCAGCATTTT. Its protein product is CASSRNRDQPQHF.

The V and J genes are TRBV5-4 and TRBJ2-4; tentative D call: TRBD2 (5 bases). Trimming removed 3 bases from V and 1 base from J, with 8 bases in between. Germline V CDR1 and CDR2: SGHNT, YYREEE (reference sequence). The CDR3 extends over 14 amino acids. CDR3 nucleotides: TGTGCCAGCAGCTGGGCTAGCGCCAAAAACATTCAGTACTTC. Protein sequence: CASSWASAKNIQYF.

V is TRBV5-4 and J is TRBJ1-1, with D tentatively TRBD1 (5 bases). Germline loops: CDR1 SGHNT, CDR2 YYREEE (reference sequence). Trimming left V 0 bases short and J 7 bases short, with 10 bases between. The CDR3 runs 13 residues. The DNA for the CDR3 is TGTGCCAGCAGCTTGGTGACAGAAAATGAAGCTTTCTTT. Encoded protein: CASSLVTENEAFF.